The next 3 T cell receptor beta chains were all read from a single sample in a study of Tregs in tolerant kidney transplant recipients. The data were produced by immunoSEQ multiplex PCR, yet TCRdb's version contains in-frame clones alone and is incomplete. The sample shows hundreds of thousands of clones, approximately 84% of them seen only once. The source material was CD4+ T cells from blood. The receptors were sampled from a human donor in good health.

In regard to this clone: The same CDR3 also results from other DNA sequences found in this sample. This chain connects TRBV11-1 to TRBJ2-3; D uncertain. Germline V CDR1 and CDR2: SGHAT, FQDESV (reference sequence). CDR3 length: 14 residues. The V gene lost 3 bases and the J gene lost 3 bases, with 10 bases spanning the gap. This CDR3 reads CASSFDQATDTQYF. DNA for the CDR3: TGTGCCAGCAGCTTCGATCAGGCTACAGATACGCAGTATTTT.

This clone was seen a single time. V usage is TRBV27 and J usage is TRBJ1-1, with TRBD1 identical over 8 bases. This CDR3 is built from 17 residues. J was trimmed by 2 bases and V by 1 base; bases with no gene match: 9. Germline values: CDR1 MNHEY, CDR2 SMNVEV (reference sequence). Written as DNA, the CDR3 is TGTGCCAGCAGTTTATACGGTTCGGACAGGGATAACACTGAAGCTTTCTTT. It encodes CASSLYGSDRDNTEAFF.

CDR3 amino acids: CASSLEGANNSPLHF. DNA for the CDR3: TGTGCCAGCAGCTTGGAGGGGGCAAATAATTCACCCCTCCACTTT. The chain combines TRBV5-5 with TRBJ1-6; 7 bases match TRBD1. This CDR3 contains 15 residues. CDR1 and CDR2 (germline): SGHKS, YYEKEE (reference sequence). The V segment lost 0 bases and the J segment 5 bases; nucleotides outside the gene matches: 2.